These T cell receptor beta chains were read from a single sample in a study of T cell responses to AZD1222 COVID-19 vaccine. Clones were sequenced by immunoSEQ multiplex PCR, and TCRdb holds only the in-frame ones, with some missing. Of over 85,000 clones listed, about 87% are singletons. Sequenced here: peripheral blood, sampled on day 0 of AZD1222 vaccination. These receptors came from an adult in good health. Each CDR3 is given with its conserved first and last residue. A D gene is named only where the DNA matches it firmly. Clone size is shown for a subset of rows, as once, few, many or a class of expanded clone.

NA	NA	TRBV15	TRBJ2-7	CATSRDKGGGSGEQYF	TGTGCCACCAGCAGAGATAAAGGAGGGGGAAGTGGGGAGCAGTACTTC
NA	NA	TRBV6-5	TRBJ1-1	CASSPRDRNTEAFF	TGTGCCAGCAGTCCGCGGGACCGGAACACTGAAGCTTTCTTT
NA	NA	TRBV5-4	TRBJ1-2	CASSLDRSYGYTF	TGTGCCAGCAGCTTGGACAGAAGCTATGGCTACACCTTC
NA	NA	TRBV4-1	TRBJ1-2	CASSQDSQRIFRSGYTF	TGCGCCAGCAGCCAAGATTCGCAACGGATTTTTAGGAGTGGCTACACCTTC
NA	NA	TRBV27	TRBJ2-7	CASSFSGISYEQYF	TGTGCCAGCAGTTTTTCAGGGATCTCCTACGAGCAGTACTTC
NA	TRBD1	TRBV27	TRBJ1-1	CASSPSDRDEAFF	TGTGCCAGCAGTCCCTCGGACAGGGATGAAGCTTTCTTT
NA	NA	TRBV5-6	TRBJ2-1	CASSPGYGSYNEQFF	TGTGCCAGCAGTCCTGGGTACGGCTCCTACAATGAGCAGTTCTTC
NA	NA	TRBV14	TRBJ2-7	CASSQTIQREQYF	TGTGCCAGCAGCCAAACCATACAACGCGAGCAGTACTTC
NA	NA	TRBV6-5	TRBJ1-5	CASSYRVGQPQHF	TGTGCCAGCAGTTACAGGGTAGGACAGCCCCAGCATTTT
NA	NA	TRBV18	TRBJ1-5	CASSPNEVSPPQHF	TGTGCCAGCTCACCTAACGAGGTCTCTCCGCCCCAGCATTTT
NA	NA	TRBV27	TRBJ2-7	CASSLLANPFYEQYF	TGTGCCAGCAGTTTATTGGCAAACCCTTTCTACGAGCAGTACTTC
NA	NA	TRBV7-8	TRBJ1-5	CASTETDSNQPQHF	TGTGCCAGCACCGAGACTGATAGCAATCAGCCCCAGCATTTT
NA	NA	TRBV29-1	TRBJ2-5	CSVDREETQYF	TGCAGCGTTGACAGGGAAGAGACCCAGTACTTC
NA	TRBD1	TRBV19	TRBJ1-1	CASSDLGTVNTEAFF	TGTGCCAGTAGTGACCTAGGGACAGTGAACACTGAAGCTTTCTTT
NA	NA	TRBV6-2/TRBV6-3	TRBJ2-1	CASSYGLGGWNNEQFF	TGTGCCAGCAGTTACGGATTGGGGGGCTGGAACAATGAGCAGTTCTTC
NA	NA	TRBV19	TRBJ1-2	CASSKQGGANYGYTF	TGTGCCAGTAGTAAACAGGGTGGTGCTAACTATGGCTACACCTTC
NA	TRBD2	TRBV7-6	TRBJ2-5	CASSLESTSGETQYF	TGTGCCAGCAGCTTAGAGTCGACTAGCGGGGAGACCCAGTACTTC
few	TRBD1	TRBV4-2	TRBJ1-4	CASSHTGTGNEKLFF	TGTGCCAGCAGCCACACCGGGACAGGGAATGAAAAACTGTTTTTT
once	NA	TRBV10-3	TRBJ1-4	CAISRNLGEKLFF	TGTGCCATCAGCCGTAACTTGGGGGAAAAACTGTTTTTT
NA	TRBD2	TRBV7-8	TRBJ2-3	CASSPREGPNTQYF	TGTGCCAGCAGCCCCCGGGAGGGCCCAAATACGCAGTATTTT
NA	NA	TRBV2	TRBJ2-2	CASSEWRAPTGELFF	TGTGCCAGCAGTGAGTGGAGGGCCCCCACCGGGGAGCTGTTTTTT
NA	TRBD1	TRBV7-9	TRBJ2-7	CASSLKRDRGPYEQYF	TGTGCCAGCAGCTTAAAACGGGACAGGGGGCCCTACGAGCAGTACTTC
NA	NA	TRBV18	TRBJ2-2	CASSPARSAAASTGELFF	TGTGCCAGCTCACCTGCTCGGTCGGCGGCGGCATCCACCGGGGAGCTGTTTTTT
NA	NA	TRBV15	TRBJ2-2	CATSPRVIKDTGELFF	TGTGCCACCAGCCCGAGGGTAATTAAGGACACCGGGGAGCTGTTTTTT
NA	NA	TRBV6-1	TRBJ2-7	CASSEESFYEQYF	TGTGCCAGCAGTGAAGAGTCGTTCTACGAGCAGTACTTC
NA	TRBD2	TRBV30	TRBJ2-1	CAYRRGTSGSLGSSYNEQFF	TGTGCCTATAGGAGGGGGACTAGCGGGAGTCTAGGGAGCTCCTACAATGAGCAGTTCTTC
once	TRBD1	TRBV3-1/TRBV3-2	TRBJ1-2	CASSQTGGNGYTF	TGTGCCAGCAGCCAAACAGGGGGGAATGGCTACACCTTC
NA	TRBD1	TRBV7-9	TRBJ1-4	CASSHRDSNEKLFF	TGTGCCAGCAGCCACCGGGACAGTAATGAAAAACTGTTTTTT
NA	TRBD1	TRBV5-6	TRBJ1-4	CASSRGQGINEKLFF	TGTGCCAGCAGCCGCGGACAGGGGATAAATGAAAAACTGTTTTTT
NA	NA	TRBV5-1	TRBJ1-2	CASGNGNYGYTF	TGCGCCAGCGGTAACGGAAACTATGGCTACACCTTC
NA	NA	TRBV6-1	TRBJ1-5	CASSEGQGWNQPQHF	TGTGCCAGCAGTGAAGGGCAGGGGTGGAATCAGCCCCAGCATTTT
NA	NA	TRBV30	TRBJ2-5	CAWSVLSRRGRIETQYF	TGTGCCTGGAGTGTACTAAGTCGGAGGGGCCGGATAGAGACCCAGTACTTC
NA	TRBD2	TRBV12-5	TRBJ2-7	CASGGGSGGRRYEQYF	TGTGCTAGTGGGGGTGGTTCCGGCGGGAGGCGGTACGAGCAGTACTTC
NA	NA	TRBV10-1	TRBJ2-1	CASGQGYEQFF	TGCGCCAGTGGACAAGGCTATGAGCAGTTCTTC
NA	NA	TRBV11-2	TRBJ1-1	CASSLDWGSAEAFF	TGTGCCAGCAGCTTAGATTGGGGTAGCGCTGAAGCTTTCTTT
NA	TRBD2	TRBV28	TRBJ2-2	CAIARGGTPGELFF	TGTGCCATCGCAAGGGGAGGGACCCCCGGGGAGCTGTTTTTT
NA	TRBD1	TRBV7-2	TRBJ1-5	CASSLGGTGYQPQHF	TGTGCCAGCAGCTTAGGTGGGACAGGGTATCAGCCCCAGCATTTT
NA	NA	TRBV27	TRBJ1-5	CASSPNGARTTNQPQHF	TGTGCCAGCAGTCCGAACGGGGCCCGAACTACCAATCAGCCCCAGCATTTT
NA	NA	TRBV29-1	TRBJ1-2	CSVSGVLTYGYTF	TGCAGCGTTAGCGGGGTCCTAACCTATGGCTACACCTTC
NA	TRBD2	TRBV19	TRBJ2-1	CASSIGLETEQFF	TGTGCCAGTAGTATCGGACTAGAGACCGAGCAGTTCTTC
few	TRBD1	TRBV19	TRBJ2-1	CASSIKGMWAGQESYNEQFF	TGTGCCAGTAGTATAAAAGGTATGTGGGCTGGACAGGAATCCTACAATGAGCAGTTCTTC
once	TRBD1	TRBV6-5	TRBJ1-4	CAACPTGGHEKLFF	TGTGCCGCGTGTCCGACAGGGGGCCATGAAAAACTGTTTTTT
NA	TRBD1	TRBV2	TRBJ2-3	CASSIGTVSTDTQYF	TGTGCCAGCAGTATAGGGACAGTGAGCACAGATACGCAGTATTTT
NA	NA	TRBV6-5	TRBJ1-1	CASSYGQGLGDTEAFF	TGTGCCAGCAGTTACGGGCAGGGGCTTGGGGACACTGAAGCTTTCTTT
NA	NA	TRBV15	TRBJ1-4	CATRAGGLNEKLFF	TGTGCCACCAGGGCGGGGGGTCTTAATGAAAAACTGTTTTTT
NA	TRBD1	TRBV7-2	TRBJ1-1	CASSFDRGYDTEAFF	TGTGCCAGCAGCTTCGACAGGGGGTACGACACTGAAGCTTTCTTT
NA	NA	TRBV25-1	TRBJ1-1	CASSGLREAFF	TGTGCCAGCAGTGGCCTCCGTGAAGCTTTCTTT
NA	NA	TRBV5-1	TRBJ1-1	CASSWNTGVITEAFF	TGCGCCAGCAGCTGGAACACCGGGGTAATCACTGAAGCTTTCTTT
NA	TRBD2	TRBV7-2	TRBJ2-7	CASSERGGSYYEQYF	TGTGCCAGCAGCGAACGGGGGGGCTCCTACTACGAGCAGTACTTC
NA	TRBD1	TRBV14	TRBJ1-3	CASSQPRTGTGNTIYF	TGTGCCAGCAGCCAACCTCGGACAGGGACTGGAAACACCATATATTTT